This T cell receptor (beta chain) is drawn from a study of T cell repertoires in ileal Crohn's disease. Whole-study context: Median disease duration was approximately eight years; roughly 35% smoked at surgery. The study's findings and limits: Mucosal expansions were suggested to be mainly CD8 T cells. Every patient over 26.8% clonality showed endoscopic recurrence.

Sequenced by immunoSEQ multiplex PCR; TCRdb stores in-frame clones only, minus some. This sample yields more than 15,000 clones, of which around 78% are seen a single time; 9% to 12% belongs to the top ten. The CDR3 extends over 17 amino acids. This clone came up a few times. No antigen is known for it. The sequence was collected from an adult with Crohn's disease. The sequencing sample was made of ileal tissue. The rearrangement joins TRBV21-1 to TRBJ2-7; TRBD2, the table's D call, was not compared with the DNA. TRBV21-1 has pseudogene status. The CDR3 is CASSTGRGWDPSYEQYF. The DNA for the CDR3 is TGTGCCAGCAGCACCGGGAGGGGCTGGGACCCCTCCTACGAGCAGTACTTC.